This is a list of T cell receptor beta chains from one sample in a study of cytomegalovirus exposure and HLA in healthy donors. Using immunoSEQ multiplex PCR, the repertoire was profiled, and TCRdb retains in-frame clones only, with some absent. The table records 90,000 to 120,000 clones, around three quarters of them present only once. Sequenced input: PBMCs. The origin of the receptors is a man aged 25 to 40 in good health and CMV-seronegative. The CDR3 runs from the conserved cysteine through the conserved F or W. A D gene is named only where the DNA matches it firmly. The size of a clone is reported for some rows only, either as once, few or many, or as a class for expanded clones.

d_call: TRBD1
v_call: TRBV4-1
clone_size: -
cdr3_length: 15
j_call: TRBJ2-7
cdr3_nt: TGCGCCAGCAGCCCCTCGGGGACAGGGACCTACGAGCAGTACTTC
cdr3_aa: CASSPSGTGTYEQYF

d_call: TRBD1
v_call: TRBV5-1
clone_size: few
cdr3_length: 13
j_call: TRBJ2-7
cdr3_nt: TGCGCCAGCAGCTGGGACAGCTCCTACGAGCAGTACTTC
cdr3_aa: CASSWDSSYEQYF

d_call: -
v_call: TRBV7-7
clone_size: -
cdr3_length: 16
j_call: TRBJ2-3
cdr3_nt: TGTGCCAGCAGCCCTGGGCGACTAGTCCGGGCAGATACGCAGTATTTT
cdr3_aa: CASSPGRLVRADTQYF

d_call: -
v_call: TRBV2
clone_size: few
cdr3_length: 12
j_call: TRBJ1-3
cdr3_nt: TGTGCCAGCAGAGCGGGCGGAAACACCATATATTTT
cdr3_aa: CASRAGGNTIYF

d_call: TRBD1
v_call: TRBV11-2
clone_size: few
cdr3_length: 18
j_call: TRBJ2-7
cdr3_nt: TGTGCCAGCAGCTTATCAATCCGACCCCCGGGACAGTCCTACGAGCAGTACTTC
cdr3_aa: CASSLSIRPPGQSYEQYF

d_call: TRBD2
v_call: TRBV19
clone_size: -
cdr3_length: 12
j_call: TRBJ2-5
cdr3_nt: TGTGCCACGGGCCTAGCGGGGGAGACCCAGTACTTC
cdr3_aa: CATGLAGETQYF

d_call: TRBD2
v_call: TRBV28
clone_size: -
cdr3_length: 14
j_call: TRBJ2-3
cdr3_nt: TGTGGGACTAGCGGGAGCCCGAGCACAGATACGCAGTATTTT
cdr3_aa: CGTSGSPSTDTQYF

d_call: TRBD1
v_call: TRBV28
clone_size: -
cdr3_length: 17
j_call: TRBJ1-1
cdr3_nt: TGTGCCAGCAGTTTCCGGGACAGGGGGCGGGAGAACACTGAAGCTTTCTTT
cdr3_aa: CASSFRDRGRENTEAFF

d_call: -
v_call: TRBV6-5
clone_size: -
cdr3_length: 15
j_call: TRBJ1-3
cdr3_nt: TGTGCCAGCAGTTACACCTCGGGGGCTGGAAACACCATATATTTT
cdr3_aa: CASSYTSGAGNTIYF

d_call: TRBD1
v_call: TRBV27
clone_size: -
cdr3_length: 11
j_call: TRBJ2-7
cdr3_nt: TGTGCCACGGGGACAGGGTACGAGCAGTACTTC
cdr3_aa: CATGTGYEQYF

d_call: TRBD1
v_call: TRBV6-1
clone_size: few
cdr3_length: 15
j_call: TRBJ2-7
cdr3_nt: TGTGCCAGCACCGAGACAGGGGGAAATCCCTACGAGCAGTACTTC
cdr3_aa: CASTETGGNPYEQYF

d_call: -
v_call: TRBV6-5
clone_size: -
cdr3_length: 14
j_call: TRBJ2-7
cdr3_nt: TGTGCCAGCTCAACGGACAGGAGGGCCTACGAGCAGTACTTC
cdr3_aa: CASSTDRRAYEQYF

d_call: -
v_call: TRBV30
clone_size: -
cdr3_length: 13
j_call: TRBJ1-5
cdr3_nt: TGTGCCTGGAGTACAGGGAGCAATCAGCCCCAGCATTTT
cdr3_aa: CAWSTGSNQPQHF

d_call: TRBD2
v_call: TRBV5-3
clone_size: -
cdr3_length: 16
j_call: TRBJ2-3
cdr3_nt: TGTGCCAGAAGCTTGGCATGGCTAGCGGGGAGGAATACGCAGTATTTT
cdr3_aa: CARSLAWLAGRNTQYF

d_call: TRBD2
v_call: TRBV5-6
clone_size: -
cdr3_length: 16
j_call: TRBJ2-7
cdr3_nt: TGTGCCAGCAGCCCCCGAGAAGCGGGAGGGGCCTACGAGCAGTACTTC
cdr3_aa: CASSPREAGGAYEQYF

d_call: TRBD1
v_call: TRBV28
clone_size: -
cdr3_length: 17
j_call: TRBJ1-1
cdr3_nt: TGTGCCAGCAGTTTAGTCGACAGGGAGCGTGGGAACACTGAAGCTTTCTTT
cdr3_aa: CASSLVDRERGNTEAFF

d_call: TRBD2
v_call: TRBV5-6
clone_size: -
cdr3_length: 15
j_call: TRBJ2-1
cdr3_nt: TGTGCCAGCAGCTCCTGGACTAGCGGGAGCAATGAGCAGTTCTTC
cdr3_aa: CASSSWTSGSNEQFF

d_call: TRBD2
v_call: TRBV7-3
clone_size: -
cdr3_length: 15
j_call: TRBJ2-3
cdr3_nt: TGTGCCAGCAGCGCCAGCGGGAGAGGCACAGATACGCAGTATTTT
cdr3_aa: CASSASGRGTDTQYF

d_call: TRBD2
v_call: TRBV5-6
clone_size: -
cdr3_length: 15
j_call: TRBJ2-3
cdr3_nt: TGTGCCAGCAGCTTTGGACTAGGCAACACAGATACGCAGTATTTT
cdr3_aa: CASSFGLGNTDTQYF

d_call: -
v_call: TRBV14
clone_size: -
cdr3_length: 14
j_call: TRBJ2-6
cdr3_nt: TGTGCCAGCAGTCGGAGCTCTGGGGCCAACGTCCTGACTTTC
cdr3_aa: CASSRSSGANVLTF

d_call: TRBD1
v_call: TRBV5-4
clone_size: -
cdr3_length: 15
j_call: TRBJ2-1
cdr3_nt: TGTGCCAGCAGCATAGACAGGGCTTCTAACAATGAGCAGTTCTTC
cdr3_aa: CASSIDRASNNEQFF

d_call: TRBD2
v_call: TRBV9
clone_size: few
cdr3_length: 16
j_call: TRBJ2-1
cdr3_nt: TGTGCCAGCAGCGTAGGTCCTAGCGGGAATGGTAATGAGCAGTTCTTC
cdr3_aa: CASSVGPSGNGNEQFF

d_call: -
v_call: TRBV9
clone_size: -
cdr3_length: 13
j_call: TRBJ1-1
cdr3_nt: TGTGCCAGCAGCGTAGAGAGGAACACTGAAGCTTTCTTT
cdr3_aa: CASSVERNTEAFF

d_call: TRBD1
v_call: TRBV27
clone_size: -
cdr3_length: 16
j_call: TRBJ2-7
cdr3_nt: TGTGCCAGCAGTTTATTACAGGACAGGCCGTCCTACGAGCAGTACTTC
cdr3_aa: CASSLLQDRPSYEQYF

d_call: -
v_call: TRBV7-2
clone_size: -
cdr3_length: 15
j_call: TRBJ1-3
cdr3_nt: TGTGCCAGCAGCTTACCGAGAAGGGGGAGAAACACCATATATTTT
cdr3_aa: CASSLPRRGRNTIYF

d_call: -
v_call: TRBV15
clone_size: -
cdr3_length: 12
j_call: TRBJ2-5
cdr3_nt: TGTGCCACCAGCAGACCACAAGAGACCCAGTACTTC
cdr3_aa: CATSRPQETQYF

d_call: -
v_call: TRBV13
clone_size: -
cdr3_length: 17
j_call: TRBJ2-5
cdr3_nt: TGTGCCAGCAGCTTAGTTTCCAAGGACACCTTCCAAGAGACCCAGTACTTC
cdr3_aa: CASSLVSKDTFQETQYF

d_call: -
v_call: TRBV9
clone_size: once
cdr3_length: 16
j_call: TRBJ1-2
cdr3_nt: TGTGCCAGCAGCCCACCGGGAACGAATGCTAACTATGGCTACACCTTC
cdr3_aa: CASSPPGTNANYGYTF

d_call: -
v_call: TRBV28
clone_size: -
cdr3_length: 13
j_call: TRBJ2-7
cdr3_nt: TGTGCCAGCAGTAAACTGGGATGGAGGGAGCAGTACTTC
cdr3_aa: CASSKLGWREQYF

d_call: -
v_call: TRBV30
clone_size: few
cdr3_length: 13
j_call: TRBJ1-1
cdr3_nt: TGTGCCTGGACCGAGGAGAAACAAACTGAAGCTTTCTTT
cdr3_aa: CAWTEEKQTEAFF

d_call: -
v_call: TRBV30
clone_size: -
cdr3_length: 14
j_call: TRBJ1-1
cdr3_nt: TGTGCCTGGATTCCGCGGGACTCTTCGAGTGGGGCTTTCTTT
cdr3_aa: CAWIPRDSSSGAFF

d_call: -
v_call: TRBV4-1
clone_size: -
cdr3_length: 16
j_call: TRBJ2-3
cdr3_nt: TGCGCCAGCAGCCCAGAAGTCGGCGGGGGCACAGATACGCAGTATTTT
cdr3_aa: CASSPEVGGGTDTQYF

d_call: -
v_call: TRBV5-1
clone_size: -
cdr3_length: 15
j_call: TRBJ1-5
cdr3_nt: TGCGCCAGCAGCTTGGATTGGGGGGGCACTCAGCCCCAGCATTTT
cdr3_aa: CASSLDWGGTQPQHF

d_call: TRBD2
v_call: TRBV18
clone_size: -
cdr3_length: 15
j_call: TRBJ2-7
cdr3_nt: TGTGCCAGCTCAACGACTAGCGGGGGGGCGTACGAGCAGTACTTC
cdr3_aa: CASSTTSGGAYEQYF

d_call: -
v_call: TRBV19
clone_size: -
cdr3_length: 14
j_call: TRBJ1-3
cdr3_nt: TGTGCCAGTATATCCAGGGCTTCTGGAAACACCATATATTTT
cdr3_aa: CASISRASGNTIYF

d_call: -
v_call: TRBV7-9
clone_size: once
cdr3_length: 14
j_call: TRBJ2-3
cdr3_nt: TGTGCCAGCAGCCGGGACTGGCTCACAGATACGCAGTATTTT
cdr3_aa: CASSRDWLTDTQYF

d_call: TRBD1
v_call: TRBV7-2
clone_size: -
cdr3_length: 15
j_call: TRBJ1-2
cdr3_nt: TGTGCCAGCAGCTCCCGGACAGGGAAGAACTATGGCTACACCTTC
cdr3_aa: CASSSRTGKNYGYTF

d_call: -
v_call: TRBV7-3
clone_size: -
cdr3_length: 16
j_call: TRBJ2-7
cdr3_nt: TGTGCCAGCAGCCCAGAGTGGGTGGAGAATCGTTACGAGCAGTACTTC
cdr3_aa: CASSPEWVENRYEQYF

d_call: -
v_call: TRBV7-7
clone_size: -
cdr3_length: 14
j_call: TRBJ2-2
cdr3_nt: TGTGCCAGCAGCTTAGGGCAGAACACCGGGGAGCTGTTTTTT
cdr3_aa: CASSLGQNTGELFF

d_call: -
v_call: TRBV7-6
clone_size: -
cdr3_length: 16
j_call: TRBJ2-1
cdr3_nt: TGTGCCAGCAGCTTAGGGACAGACCTGTCCTACAATGAGCAGTTCTTC
cdr3_aa: CASSLGTDLSYNEQFF

d_call: -
v_call: TRBV7-9
clone_size: -
cdr3_length: 13
j_call: TRBJ1-1
cdr3_nt: TGTGCCAGCAGCTTATATAATTCGGGAGAAGCTTTCTTT
cdr3_aa: CASSLYNSGEAFF

d_call: -
v_call: TRBV7-2
clone_size: once
cdr3_length: 14
j_call: TRBJ2-2
cdr3_nt: TGTGCCAGCAGACGGCAGGTGTACACCGGGGAGCTGTTTTTT
cdr3_aa: CASRRQVYTGELFF

d_call: -
v_call: TRBV6-5
clone_size: -
cdr3_length: 15
j_call: TRBJ2-6
cdr3_nt: TGTGCCAGCAGTCGGGTGGGCTCTGGGGCCAACGTCCTGACTTTC
cdr3_aa: CASSRVGSGANVLTF

d_call: -
v_call: TRBV4-1
clone_size: few
cdr3_length: 15
j_call: TRBJ1-2
cdr3_nt: TGCGCCAGCAGCCAAGGGTTACAGGGCAACTATGGCTACACCTTC
cdr3_aa: CASSQGLQGNYGYTF

d_call: TRBD1
v_call: TRBV5-1
clone_size: once
cdr3_length: 16
j_call: TRBJ2-2
cdr3_nt: TGCGCCAGCAGCGATGTGACAGGGAGTAGCACCGGGGAGCTGTTTTTT
cdr3_aa: CASSDVTGSSTGELFF

d_call: -
v_call: TRBV7-9
clone_size: -
cdr3_length: 12
j_call: TRBJ2-7
cdr3_nt: TGTGCCAGCAGCGACTCTAGCTACGAGCAGTACTTC
cdr3_aa: CASSDSSYEQYF

d_call: -
v_call: TRBV27
clone_size: -
cdr3_length: 13
j_call: TRBJ2-2
cdr3_nt: TGTGCCAGCAGGGCTTCGGGGTCCGGGGAGCTGTTTTTT
cdr3_aa: CASRASGSGELFF

d_call: -
v_call: TRBV7-9
clone_size: -
cdr3_length: 14
j_call: TRBJ2-7
cdr3_nt: TGTGCCAGCAGCTTGGTGGACGGGGCCTACGAGCAGTACTTC
cdr3_aa: CASSLVDGAYEQYF

d_call: TRBD1
v_call: TRBV6-1
clone_size: -
cdr3_length: 17
j_call: TRBJ1-5
cdr3_nt: TGTGCCAGCAGTGCCCGAGACAGGGCCCTTAGCAATCAGCCCCAGCATTTT
cdr3_aa: CASSARDRALSNQPQHF

d_call: -
v_call: TRBV7-3
clone_size: -
cdr3_length: 16
j_call: TRBJ1-2
cdr3_nt: TGTGCCAGCAGCCCGCACGGGGCGGGGGTTAACTATGGCTACACCTTC
cdr3_aa: CASSPHGAGVNYGYTF

d_call: TRBD1
v_call: TRBV6-4
clone_size: -
cdr3_length: 15
j_call: TRBJ2-3
cdr3_nt: TGTGCCACCATCTCCCGGGACAGGGGCACAGATACGCAGTATTTT
cdr3_aa: CATISRDRGTDTQYF

d_call: TRBD2
v_call: TRBV10-3
clone_size: -
cdr3_length: 16
j_call: TRBJ2-2
cdr3_nt: TGTGCCATCAGTGAAGGACTAGCGGGAGTCGCCGGGGAGCTGTTTTTT
cdr3_aa: CAISEGLAGVAGELFF

d_call: TRBD2
v_call: TRBV29-1
clone_size: -
cdr3_length: 16
j_call: TRBJ2-1
cdr3_nt: TGCAGCGTTGTCAATAGCGGGGGGCACTTCTACAATGAGCAGTTCTTC
cdr3_aa: CSVVNSGGHFYNEQFF